The 15 T cell receptor beta chains below were found in one sample sequenced in a study of OX40 agonist ivuxolimab in advanced cancers. Measured with immunoSEQ multiplex PCR; TCRdb has only the in-frame clones, and not every one. The repertoire holds tens of thousands of clones, with about 87% as singletons. Here the sequenced sample was CD4+ or CD8+ T cells sorted from blood, taken in a trial of the OX40 agonist ivuxolimab. Every receptor here comes from an adult with an advanced solid tumor such as melanoma, head and neck, liver or kidney cancer.

The chain combines TRBV6-5 with TRBJ1-1; 9 bases agree with TRBD1. The CDR3 is 14 amino acids. V trimming: 5 bases; J trimming: 4 bases; junction bases outside the gene matches: 5. Germline CDR1 and CDR2: MNHEY and SVGAGI. The CDR3 is CASSHRQGGTEAFF. The CDR3 DNA is TGTGCCAGCAGTCACCGACAGGGGGGCACTGAAGCTTTCTTT.

The CDR3 bases are TGTGCCAGTAGTATCGGGGGAAGGGAGACCCAGTACTTC. Its protein is CASSIGGRETQYF. The chain is built from TRBV19 and TRBJ2-5, with D possibly TRBD2 on 6 matching bases. V was clipped by 3 bases and J by 5 bases, with 10 bases between them. This CDR3 contains 13 residues. Germline V gene sequence: CDR1 LNHDA, CDR2 SQIVND (reference sequence).

The chain employs TRBV7-2 and TRBJ1-1; D uncertain. Per germline, CDR1 SGHTA and CDR2 FQGNSA. The CDR3 has 15 amino acids. V gave up 1 base and J gave up 0 bases, with 9 bases separating them. CDR3 bases: TGTGCCAGCAGCTTAGTAGCCGGCGTGAACACTGAAGCTTTCTTT. It codes for CASSLVAGVNTEAFF.

The rearrangement uses TRBV27 and TRBJ2-7; 10 nucleotides line up with TRBD1. From germline, CDR1 is MNHEY and CDR2 SMNVEV (reference sequence). The trim removed 7 bases at V and 2 bases at J, leaving 2 bases unmatched. CDR3 length: 13 amino acids. The CDR3: CASTDRGTYEQYF. The CDR3 region has the DNA TGTGCCAGCACGGACAGGGGGACCTACGAGCAGTACTTC.

The chain joins TRBV2 to TRBJ1-4; TRBD1 matches 7 bases. The CDR3 runs to 15 residues. Germline CDR1 and CDR2: SNHLY and FYNNEI. The J segment lost 8 bases and the V segment lost 7 bases, leaving 13 bases of the junction unmatched. CDR3 region: CASTRHGTEAEKLFF. The CDR3, as DNA: TGTGCCAGCACCCGCCACGGGACAGAAGCCGAAAAACTGTTTTTT. Full variable domain (remainder filled in from reference TRBV2 and TRBJ1-4): EPEVTQTPSHQVTQMGQEVILRCVPISNHLYFYWYRQILGQKVEFLVSFYNNEISEKSEIFDDQFSVERPDGSNFTLKIRSTKLEDSAMYFCASTRHGTEAEKLFFGSGTQLSVL.

The V call is TRBV19, the J call TRBJ2-6, with a tentative D call TRBD1 (5 bases). The V end was cut by 7 bases, the J end by 2 bases, with 9 bases between. The CDR3 consists of 14 residues. The germline V gene has CDR1 LNHDA and CDR2 SQIVND (reference sequence). CDR3 region: CASNQGPGANVLTF. The CDR3 DNA reads as TGTGCCAGTAATCAGGGCCCTGGGGCCAACGTCCTGACTTTC.

The rearrangement links TRBV5-6 to TRBJ1-2; no firm D call. Trimming took 3 bases from V and 4 from J, leaving 13 bases between them. Germline CDR1 and CDR2: SGHDT and YYEEEE. The CDR3 is made up of 14 amino acids. The CDR3 spells CASSSDIRSYGYTF. CDR3 DNA sequence: TGTGCCAGCAGCTCCGATATTAGGAGCTATGGCTACACCTTC. Drawing the rest from reference TRBV5-6 and TRBJ1-2, the complete variable domain is DAGVTQSPTHLIKTRGQQVTLRCSPKSGHDTVSWYQQALGQGPQFIFQYYEEEERQRGNFPDRFSGHQFPNYSSELNVNALLLGDSALYLCASSSDIRSYGYTFGSGTRLTVV.

The chain couples TRBV2 to TRBJ2-5, with TRBD2 matching 7 bases. The germline CDR1 and CDR2 sequences are SNHLY and FYNNEI. Germline trimming cut 4 bases from V and 5 bases from J; bases unmatched to any gene: 4. The CDR3 extends over 13 amino acids. CDR3 region: CASSGTRWETQYF. The CDR3 region has the DNA TGTGCCAGCAGTGGGACTAGGTGGGAGACCCAGTACTTC.

The J gene is TRBJ1-1, the V gene TRBV30; D not certain. Germline V gene sequence: CDR1 GTSNPN, CDR2 SVGIG (reference sequence). The CDR3 is 13 residues long. V was clipped by 2 bases and J by 1 base, with 8 bases between them. The CDR3, as DNA: TGTGCCTGGAGTTATTGGGAGAACACTGAAGCTTTCTTT. Translated, it gives CAWSYWENTEAFF.

This clone was recorded only once. The chain uses TRBV28 and TRBJ2-7; D is uncertain. CDR3 length: 14 amino acids. V was trimmed by 4 bases and J by 2 bases, leaving 12 bases between them. Germline V lookup: CDR1 MDHEN, CDR2 SYDVKM. The CDR3 region is CASSSTGEAYEQYF. The CDR3 DNA is TGTGCCAGCAGTTCTACTGGCGAGGCCTACGAGCAGTACTTC. Full variable domain (rest looked up from reference TRBV28 and TRBJ2-7): DVKVTQSSRYLVKRTGEKVFLECVQDMDHENMFWYRQDPGLGLRLIYFSYDVKMKEKGDIPEGYSVSREKKERFSLILESASTNQTSMYLCASSSTGEAYEQYFGPGTRLTVT.

The J gene is TRBJ2-1, the V gene TRBV18; D uncertain. This CDR3 is 14 amino acids long. The germline CDR1 and CDR2 sequences are KGHSH and LQKENI. V lost 0 bases and J lost 5, with 8 bases in between. Written as DNA, the CDR3 is TGTGCCAGCTCACCACCAAGTCAGCACAATGAGCAGTTCTTC. Translation gives CASSPPSQHNEQFF.

V is TRBV7-2 and J is TRBJ2-7; no clear D gene. Germline V CDR1 and CDR2: SGHTA, FQGNSA. The V end lost 2 bases, the J end lost 6 bases, and 11 bases lay between the germline ends. The CDR3 covers 13 residues. CDR3 amino acids: CASSLNGNGEQYF. CDR3 nucleotide sequence: TGTGCCAGCAGCTTAAACGGAAACGGCGAGCAGTACTTC.

This clone was observed a single time. V and J are TRBV4-1 and TRBJ2-7; D is possibly TRBD2 (5 bases). This CDR3 is 15 amino acids long. Germline CDR1 MGHRA, CDR2 YSYEKL. Trimming removed 0 bases from V and 3 bases from J, with 12 bases in between. CDR3 region: CASSQDQRPFYEQYF. CDR3 bases: TGCGCCAGCAGCCAAGATCAGCGGCCTTTCTACGAGCAGTACTTC.

The chain couples TRBV30 to TRBJ2-1, with D perhaps TRBD1 or TRBD2 (5 bases each). CDR3 length equals 14 residues. Germline CDR1 reads GTSNPN; CDR2 reads SVGIG (reference sequence). Trimming stripped 4 bases from V and 0 bases from J, with 10 bases between. The CDR3 is CAWKKGSSYNEQFF. CDR3 sequence (DNA): TGTGCCTGGAAAAAGGGGAGCTCCTACAATGAGCAGTTCTTC.

The rearrangement links TRBV5-1 to TRBJ1-1, with D perhaps matching TRBD1 (6 bases). Germline-derived CDR1 and CDR2 are SGHRS and YFSETQ. The V and J ends lost 1 base and 1 base respectively, with 23 bases between them. The CDR3 is made up of 19 amino acids. In DNA, the CDR3 is TGCGCCAGCAGCTTGAGGCCCACAGGGATTGGAGCTGCGAACACTGAAGCTTTCTTT. As protein: CASSLRPTGIGAANTEAFF. The whole variable domain, filled in from reference TRBV5-1 and TRBJ1-1, reads KAGVTQTPRYLIKTRGQQVTLSCSPISGHRSVSWYQQTPGQGLQFLFEYFSETQRNKGNFPGRFSGRQFSNSRSEMNVSTLELGDSALYLCASSLRPTGIGAANTEAFFGQGTRLTVV.